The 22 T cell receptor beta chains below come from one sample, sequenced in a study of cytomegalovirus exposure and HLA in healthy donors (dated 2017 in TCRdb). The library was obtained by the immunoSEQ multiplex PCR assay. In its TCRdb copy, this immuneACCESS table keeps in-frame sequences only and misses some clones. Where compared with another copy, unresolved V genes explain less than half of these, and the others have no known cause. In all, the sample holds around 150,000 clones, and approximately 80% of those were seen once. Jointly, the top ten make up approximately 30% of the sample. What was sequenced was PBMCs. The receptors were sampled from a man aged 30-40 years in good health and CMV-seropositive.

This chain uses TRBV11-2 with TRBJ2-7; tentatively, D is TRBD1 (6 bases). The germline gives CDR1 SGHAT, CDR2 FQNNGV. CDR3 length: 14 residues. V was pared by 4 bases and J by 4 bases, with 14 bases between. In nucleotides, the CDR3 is TGTGCCAGCAGCTCCCAACAGGGAAAATACGAGCAGTACTTC. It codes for CASSSQQGKYEQYF.

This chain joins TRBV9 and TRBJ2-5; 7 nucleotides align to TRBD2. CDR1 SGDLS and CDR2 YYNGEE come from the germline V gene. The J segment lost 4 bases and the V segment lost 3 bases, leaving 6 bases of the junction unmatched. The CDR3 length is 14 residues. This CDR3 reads CASSDGGMGETQYF. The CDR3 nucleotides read TGTGCCAGCAGCGACGGGGGGATGGGAGAGACCCAGTACTTC.

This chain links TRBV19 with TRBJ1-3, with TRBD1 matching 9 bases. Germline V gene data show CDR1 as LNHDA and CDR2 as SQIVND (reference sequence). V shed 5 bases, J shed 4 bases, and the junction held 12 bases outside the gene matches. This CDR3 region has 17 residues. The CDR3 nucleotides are TGTGCCAGTAGTCTCCGTCCCGGGACAGGGTCCGGAAACACCATATATTTT. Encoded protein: CASSLRPGTGSGNTIYF.

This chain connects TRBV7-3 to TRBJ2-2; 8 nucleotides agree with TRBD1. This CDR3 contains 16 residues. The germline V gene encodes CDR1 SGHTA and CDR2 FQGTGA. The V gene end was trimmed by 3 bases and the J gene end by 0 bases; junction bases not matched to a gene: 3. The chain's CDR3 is CASSLQGAANTGELFF. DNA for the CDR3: TGTGCCAGCAGCTTGCAGGGGGCCGCGAACACCGGGGAGCTGTTTTTT.

This CDR3 is CASSQGRVAGGNNEQFF. The CDR3 region has the DNA TGCGCCAGCAGCCAAGGACGGGTAGCAGGGGGCAACAATGAGCAGTTCTTC. The chain uses TRBV4-1 and TRBJ2-1; 8 positions match TRBD1. The CDR3 covers 17 residues. The germline V gene has CDR1 MGHRA and CDR2 YSYEKL. The V segment lost 1 base and the J segment 5 bases; nucleotides outside the gene matches: 10.

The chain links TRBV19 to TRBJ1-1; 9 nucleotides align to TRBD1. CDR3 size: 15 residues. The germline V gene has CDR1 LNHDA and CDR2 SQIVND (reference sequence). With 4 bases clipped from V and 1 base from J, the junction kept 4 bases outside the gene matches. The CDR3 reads CASSTQTGGNTEAFF. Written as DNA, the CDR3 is TGTGCCAGTAGTACTCAGACAGGGGGGAACACTGAAGCTTTCTTT.

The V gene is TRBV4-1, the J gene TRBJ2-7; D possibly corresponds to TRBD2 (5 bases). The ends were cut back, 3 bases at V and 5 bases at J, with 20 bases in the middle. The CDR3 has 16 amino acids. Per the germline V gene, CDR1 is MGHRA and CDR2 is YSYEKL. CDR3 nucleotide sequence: TGCGCCAGCAGCCAGCGGGCCTTCCTCGACCCACACGAGCAGTACTTC. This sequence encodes CASSQRAFLDPHEQYF.

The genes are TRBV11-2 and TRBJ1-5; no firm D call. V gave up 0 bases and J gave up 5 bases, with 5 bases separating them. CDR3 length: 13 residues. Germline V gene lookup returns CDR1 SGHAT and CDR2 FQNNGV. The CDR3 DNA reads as TGTGCCAGCAGCTTAGACGGGTATCAGCCCCAGCATTTT. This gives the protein CASSLDGYQPQHF. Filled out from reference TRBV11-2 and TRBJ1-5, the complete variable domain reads EAGVAQSPRYKIIEKRQSVAFWCNPISGHATLYWYQQILGQGPKLLIQFQNNGVVDDSQLPKDRFSAERLKGVDSTLKIQPAKLEDSAVYLCASSLDGYQPQHFGDGTRLSIL.

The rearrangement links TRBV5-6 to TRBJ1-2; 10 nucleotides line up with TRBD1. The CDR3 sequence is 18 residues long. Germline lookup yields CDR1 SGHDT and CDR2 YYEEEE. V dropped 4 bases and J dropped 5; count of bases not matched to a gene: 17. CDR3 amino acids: CASSDPWDRGGGRYGYTF. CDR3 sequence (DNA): TGTGCCAGCAGCGATCCCTGGGACAGGGGTGGGGGACGGTATGGCTACACCTTC.

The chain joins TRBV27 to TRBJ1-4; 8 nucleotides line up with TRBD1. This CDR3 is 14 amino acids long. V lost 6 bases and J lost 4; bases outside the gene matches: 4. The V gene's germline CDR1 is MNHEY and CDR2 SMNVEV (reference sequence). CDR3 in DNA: TGTGCCAGCAGATGGACAGGGAGTAATGAAAAACTGTTTTTT. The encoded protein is CASRWTGSNEKLFF. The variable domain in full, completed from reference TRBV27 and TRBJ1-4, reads EAQVTQNPRYLITVTGKKLTVTCSQNMNHEYMSWYRQDPGLGLRQIYYSMNVEVTDKGDVPEGYKVSRKEKRNFPLILESPSPNQTSLYFCASRWTGSNEKLFFGSGTQLSVL.

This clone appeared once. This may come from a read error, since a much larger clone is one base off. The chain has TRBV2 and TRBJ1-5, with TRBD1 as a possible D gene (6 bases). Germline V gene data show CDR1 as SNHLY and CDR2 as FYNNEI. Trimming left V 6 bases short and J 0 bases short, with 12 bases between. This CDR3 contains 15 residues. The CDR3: CASSFGGPSNQPQHF. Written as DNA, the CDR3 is TGTGCCAGCAGCTTCGGGGGGCCTAGCAATCAGCCCCAGCATTTT.

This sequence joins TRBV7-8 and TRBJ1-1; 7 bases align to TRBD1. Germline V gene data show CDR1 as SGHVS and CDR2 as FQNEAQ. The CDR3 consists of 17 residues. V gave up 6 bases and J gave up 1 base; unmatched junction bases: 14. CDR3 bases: TGTGCCAGCAGATCATCCGACAGGGATCGGGGGAACACTGAAGCTTTCTTT. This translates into CASRSSDRDRGNTEAFF.

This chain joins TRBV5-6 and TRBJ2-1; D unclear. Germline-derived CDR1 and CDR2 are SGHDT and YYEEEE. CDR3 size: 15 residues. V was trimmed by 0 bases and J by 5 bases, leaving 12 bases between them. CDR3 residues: CASSLVETTDNEQFF. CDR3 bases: TGTGCCAGCAGCTTGGTTGAGACAACCGACAATGAGCAGTTCTTC.

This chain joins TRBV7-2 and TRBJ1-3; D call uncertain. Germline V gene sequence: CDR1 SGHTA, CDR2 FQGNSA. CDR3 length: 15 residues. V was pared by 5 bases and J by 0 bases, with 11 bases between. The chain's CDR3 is CASSLPISSGNTIYF. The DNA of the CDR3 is TGTGCCAGCAGCCTCCCGATTAGCTCTGGAAACACCATATATTTT.

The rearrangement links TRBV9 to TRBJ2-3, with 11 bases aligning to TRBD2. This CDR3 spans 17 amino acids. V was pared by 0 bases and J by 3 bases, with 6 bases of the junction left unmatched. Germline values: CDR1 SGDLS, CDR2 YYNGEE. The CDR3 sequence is CASSVGVAGGMTDTQYF. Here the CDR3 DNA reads TGTGCCAGCAGCGTAGGGGTAGCGGGAGGGATGACAGATACGCAGTATTTT.

This CDR3 is CASSPLGGVSTDTQYF. As DNA, the CDR3 is TGCGCCAGCAGCCCCCTGGGAGGGGTGAGCACAGATACGCAGTATTTT. The chain joins TRBV5-1 to TRBJ2-3, with 7 positions matching TRBD2. The CDR3 runs to 16 residues. With 4 bases clipped from V and 0 bases from J, the junction kept 8 bases outside the gene matches. Germline CDR1 reads SGHRS; CDR2 reads YFSETQ.

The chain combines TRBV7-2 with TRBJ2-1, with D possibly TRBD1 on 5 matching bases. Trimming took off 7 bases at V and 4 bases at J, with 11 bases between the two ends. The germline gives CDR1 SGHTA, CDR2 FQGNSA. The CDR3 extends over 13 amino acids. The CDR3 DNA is TGTGCCAGCACCCCAGACAGATACAATGAGCAGTTCTTC. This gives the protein CASTPDRYNEQFF.

CDR3 protein: CASSQGQSYGYTF. CDR3 nucleotides: TGTGCCAGCAGCCAGGGACAGAGCTATGGCTACACCTTC. This chain joins TRBV11-1 and TRBJ1-2; 7 bases fit TRBD1. Germline CDR1 is SGHAT and CDR2 is FQDESV (reference sequence). Trimming at V came to 5 bases and at J to 4 bases, leaving 4 bases not matched to a gene. The CDR3 is 13 amino acids. Together with reference TRBV11-1 and TRBJ1-2, the CDR3 gives the full variable domain: EAEVAQSPRYKITEKSQAVAFWCDPISGHATLYWYRQILGQGPELLVQFQDESVVDDSQLPKDRFSAERLKGVDSTLKIQPAELGDSAMYLCASSQGQSYGYTFGSGTRLTVV.

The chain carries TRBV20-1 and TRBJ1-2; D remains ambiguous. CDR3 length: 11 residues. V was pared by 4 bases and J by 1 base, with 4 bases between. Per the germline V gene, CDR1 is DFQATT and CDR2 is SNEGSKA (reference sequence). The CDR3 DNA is TGCAGTGCTAAATATAACTATGGCTACACCTTC. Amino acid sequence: CSAKYNYGYTF.

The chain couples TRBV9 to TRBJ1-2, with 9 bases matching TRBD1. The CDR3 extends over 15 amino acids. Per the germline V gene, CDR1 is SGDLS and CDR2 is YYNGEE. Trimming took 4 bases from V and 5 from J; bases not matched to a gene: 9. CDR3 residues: CASSISGTGPYGYTF. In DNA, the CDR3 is TGTGCCAGCAGCATATCCGGGACAGGGCCTTATGGCTACACCTTC.

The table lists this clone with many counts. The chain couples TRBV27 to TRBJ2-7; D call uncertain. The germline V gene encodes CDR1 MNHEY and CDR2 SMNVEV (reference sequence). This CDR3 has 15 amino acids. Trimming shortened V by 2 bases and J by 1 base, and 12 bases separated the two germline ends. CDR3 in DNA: TGTGCCAGCAGTTTAATCCAGGCAGGTTCCTACGAGCAGTACTTC. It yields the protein CASSLIQAGSYEQYF.

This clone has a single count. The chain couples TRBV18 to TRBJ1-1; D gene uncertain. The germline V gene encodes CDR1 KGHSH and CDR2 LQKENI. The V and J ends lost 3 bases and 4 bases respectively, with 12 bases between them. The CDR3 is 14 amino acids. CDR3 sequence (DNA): TGTGCCAGCTCACCTCTGGAAAGAGGCACTGAAGCTTTCTTT. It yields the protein CASSPLERGTEAFF.